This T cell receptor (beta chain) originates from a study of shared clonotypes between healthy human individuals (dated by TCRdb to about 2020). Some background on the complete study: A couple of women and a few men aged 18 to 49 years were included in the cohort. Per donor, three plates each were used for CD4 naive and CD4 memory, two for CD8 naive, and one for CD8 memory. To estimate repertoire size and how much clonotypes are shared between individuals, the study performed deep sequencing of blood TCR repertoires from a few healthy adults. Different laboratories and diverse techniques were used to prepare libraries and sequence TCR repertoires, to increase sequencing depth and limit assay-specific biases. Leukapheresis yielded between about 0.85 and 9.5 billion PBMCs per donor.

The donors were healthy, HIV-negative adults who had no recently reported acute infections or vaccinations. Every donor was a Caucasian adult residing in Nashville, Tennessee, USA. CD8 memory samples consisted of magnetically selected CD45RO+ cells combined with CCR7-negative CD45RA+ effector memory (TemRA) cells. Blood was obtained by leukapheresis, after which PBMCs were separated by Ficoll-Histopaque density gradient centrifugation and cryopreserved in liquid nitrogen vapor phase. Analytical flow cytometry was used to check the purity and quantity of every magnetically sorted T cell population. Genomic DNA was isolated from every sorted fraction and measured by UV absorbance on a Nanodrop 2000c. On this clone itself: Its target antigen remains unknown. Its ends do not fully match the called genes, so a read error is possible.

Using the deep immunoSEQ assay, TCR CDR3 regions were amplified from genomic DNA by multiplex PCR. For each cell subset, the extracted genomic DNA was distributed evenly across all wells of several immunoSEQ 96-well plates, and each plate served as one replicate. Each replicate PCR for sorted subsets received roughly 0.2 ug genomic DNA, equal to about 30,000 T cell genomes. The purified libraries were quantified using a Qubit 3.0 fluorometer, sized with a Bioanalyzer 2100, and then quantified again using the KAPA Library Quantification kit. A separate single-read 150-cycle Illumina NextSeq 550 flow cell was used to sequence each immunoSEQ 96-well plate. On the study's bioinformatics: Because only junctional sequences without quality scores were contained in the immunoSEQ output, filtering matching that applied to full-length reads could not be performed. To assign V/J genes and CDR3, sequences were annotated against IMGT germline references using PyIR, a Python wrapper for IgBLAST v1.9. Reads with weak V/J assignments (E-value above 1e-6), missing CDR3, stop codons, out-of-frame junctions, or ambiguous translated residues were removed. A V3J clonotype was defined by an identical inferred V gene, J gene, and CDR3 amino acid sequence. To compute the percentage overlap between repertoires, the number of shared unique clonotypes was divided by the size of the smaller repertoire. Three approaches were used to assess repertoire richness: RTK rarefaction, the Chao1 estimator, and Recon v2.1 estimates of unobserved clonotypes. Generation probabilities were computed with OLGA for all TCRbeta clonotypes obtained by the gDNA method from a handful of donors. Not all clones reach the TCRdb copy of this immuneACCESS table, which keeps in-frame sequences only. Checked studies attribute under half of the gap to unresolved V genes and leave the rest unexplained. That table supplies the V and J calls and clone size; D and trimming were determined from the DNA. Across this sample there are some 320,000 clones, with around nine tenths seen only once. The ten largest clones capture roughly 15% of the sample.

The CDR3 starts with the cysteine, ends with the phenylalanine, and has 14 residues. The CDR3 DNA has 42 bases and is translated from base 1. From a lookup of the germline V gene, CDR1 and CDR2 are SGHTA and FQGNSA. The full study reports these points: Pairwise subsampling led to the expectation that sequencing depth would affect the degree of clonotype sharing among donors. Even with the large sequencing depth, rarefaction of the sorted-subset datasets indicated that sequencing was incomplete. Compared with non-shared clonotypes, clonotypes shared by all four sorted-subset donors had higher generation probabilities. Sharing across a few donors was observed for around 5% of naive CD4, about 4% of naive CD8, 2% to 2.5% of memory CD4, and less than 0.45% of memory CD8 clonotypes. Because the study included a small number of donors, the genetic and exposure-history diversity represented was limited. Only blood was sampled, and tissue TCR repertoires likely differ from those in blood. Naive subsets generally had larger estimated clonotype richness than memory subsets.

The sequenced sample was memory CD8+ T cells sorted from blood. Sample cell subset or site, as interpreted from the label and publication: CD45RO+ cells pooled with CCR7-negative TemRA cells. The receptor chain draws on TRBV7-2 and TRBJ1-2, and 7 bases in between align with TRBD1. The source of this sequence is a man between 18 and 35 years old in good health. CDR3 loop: CASSLAGGFFGYTF. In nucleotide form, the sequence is TGTGCCAGCAGCCTAGCAGGGGGATTTTTCGGCTACACCTTC. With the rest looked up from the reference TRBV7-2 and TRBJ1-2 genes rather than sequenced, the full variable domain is GAGVSQSPSNKVTEKGKDVELRCDPISGHTALYWYRQSLGQGLEFLIYFQGNSAPDKSGLPSDRFSAERTGGSVSTLTIQRTQQEDSAVYLCASSLAGGFFGYTFGSGTRLTVV.